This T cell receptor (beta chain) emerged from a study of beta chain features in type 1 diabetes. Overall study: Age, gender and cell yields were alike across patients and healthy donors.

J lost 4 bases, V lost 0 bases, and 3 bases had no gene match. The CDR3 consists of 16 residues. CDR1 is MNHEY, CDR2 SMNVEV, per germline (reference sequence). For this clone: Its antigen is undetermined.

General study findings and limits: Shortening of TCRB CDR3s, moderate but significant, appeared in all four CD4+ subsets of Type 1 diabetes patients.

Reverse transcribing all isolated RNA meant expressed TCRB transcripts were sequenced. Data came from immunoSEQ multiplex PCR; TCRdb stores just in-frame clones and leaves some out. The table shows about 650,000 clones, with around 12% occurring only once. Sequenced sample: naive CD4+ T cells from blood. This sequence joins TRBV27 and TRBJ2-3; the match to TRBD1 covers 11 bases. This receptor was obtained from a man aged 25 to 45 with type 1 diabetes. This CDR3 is CASSLSWGQGADTQYF. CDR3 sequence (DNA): TGTGCCAGCAGTTTATCGTGGGGACAGGGGGCAGATACGCAGTATTTT.